The present T cell receptor (beta chain) was sequenced within a study of CD8 T cells in ankylosing spondylitis. Whole-study findings and limits: A TCR beta motif of roughly 8 highly homologous variants appeared characteristic of ankylosing spondylitis blood.

This clonotype was observed a few times. Its cognate antigen is unknown. TCRdb used MiXCR to reprocess the 5' RACE reads, holding one entry per CDR3 protein. The sample shows about 440,000 distinct CDR3 sequences, under 20% of them seen only once. The sequence came from a male donor with ankylosing spondylitis. The sequencing sample was made of blood, either unsorted or a sorted T cell fraction (not recorded which).

The CDR3 DNA is TGTGCCAGCAGCGCCCAGCCGGGACTCACAGATACGCAGTATTTT. It encodes CASSAQPGLTDTQYF. The V call is TRBV7-9, the J call TRBJ2-3, with a weak D call TRBD2 (6 bases). There are 15 residues in the CDR3. Trimming cost V 5 bases and J 2 bases, with 14 bases left between them. Germline CDR1 and CDR2: SEHNR and FQNEAQ (reference sequence).